The following is a T cell receptor (beta chain) sequence with its context. Its antigen is not known. The V gene lost 0 bases and the J gene lost 6 bases, with 9 bases spanning the gap. Per the germline V gene, CDR1 is LGHNA and CDR2 is YSLEER. This CDR3 has 13 residues. Each CDR3 protein is one row after TCRdb ran MiXCR on the RT-PCR reads. This table holds some 850,000 distinct CDR3 sequences, approximately 17% found once. This sample was included in a study of response to subunit inactivated influenza vaccine. General observations from the study: The authors suggested that few new T cells are recruited per seasonal influenza vaccination.

This chain uses TRBV4-3 with TRBJ2-7; D gene ambiguous. The receptor comes from a man aged 50 or older who received an inactivated influenza vaccine. Source: PBMCs from blood, taken more than 4 days after vaccination. The CDR3 DNA sequence: TGCGCCAGCAGCCAAGACTCTAGGAGCGAGCAGTACTTC. Its translation is CASSQDSRSEQYF.